The source of this T cell receptor beta chain is a study of technical replicates of blood from four donors. TCRdb's table, derived via immunoSEQ multiplex PCR, lists solely in-frame clones and lacks some. The sample gives about 80,000 clones, 95% to 98% of which show up once; 0.2% to 0.25% is in the top ten. The length of the CDR3 is 17 residues. Trimming took off 1 base at V and 2 bases at J, with 14 bases between the two ends. Germline values: CDR1 LGHNA, CDR2 YSLEER. The sample taken for sequencing was T cells isolated from PBMCs. The receptor was isolated from a human donor in good health. V and J are TRBV4-3 and TRBJ2-2, with a possible D match to TRBD2 (6 bases). The CDR3 loop reads CASSQGERAINTGELFF. CDR3 sequence (DNA): TGCGCCAGCAGCCAAGGGGAGCGGGCCATAAACACCGGGGAGCTGTTTTTT.